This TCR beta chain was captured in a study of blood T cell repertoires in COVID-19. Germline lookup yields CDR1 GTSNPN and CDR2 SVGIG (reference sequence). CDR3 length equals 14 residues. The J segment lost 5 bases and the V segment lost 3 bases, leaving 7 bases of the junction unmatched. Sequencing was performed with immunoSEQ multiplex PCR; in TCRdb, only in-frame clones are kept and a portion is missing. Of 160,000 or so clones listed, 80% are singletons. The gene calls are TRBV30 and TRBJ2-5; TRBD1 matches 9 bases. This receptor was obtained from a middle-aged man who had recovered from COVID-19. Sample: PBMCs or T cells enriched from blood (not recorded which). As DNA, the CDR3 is TGTGCCTGGAGGTCGGGACAGGGCGCGGAGACCCAGTACTTC. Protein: CAWRSGQGAETQYF. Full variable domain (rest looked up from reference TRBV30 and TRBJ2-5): SQTIHQWPATLVQPVGSPLSLECTVEGTSNPNLYWYRQAAGRGLQLLFYSVGIGQISSEVPQNLSASRPQDRQFILSSKKLLLSDSGFYLCAWRSGQGAETQYFGPGTRLLVL.